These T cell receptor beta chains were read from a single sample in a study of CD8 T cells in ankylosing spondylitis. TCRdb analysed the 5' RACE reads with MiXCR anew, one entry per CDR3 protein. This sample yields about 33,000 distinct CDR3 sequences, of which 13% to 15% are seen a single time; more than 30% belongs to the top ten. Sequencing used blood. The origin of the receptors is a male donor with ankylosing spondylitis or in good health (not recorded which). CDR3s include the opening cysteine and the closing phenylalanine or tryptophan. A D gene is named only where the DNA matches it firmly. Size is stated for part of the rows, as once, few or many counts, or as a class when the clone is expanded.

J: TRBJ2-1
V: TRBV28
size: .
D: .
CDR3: CASSLTLDGEQFF
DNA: TGTGCCAGCAGTCTAACCCTAGATGGTGAGCAGTTCTTC

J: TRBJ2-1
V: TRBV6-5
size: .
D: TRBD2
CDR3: CASKVAGRDEQFF
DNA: TGTGCCAGCAAGGTAGCGGGAAGGGATGAGCAGTTCTTC

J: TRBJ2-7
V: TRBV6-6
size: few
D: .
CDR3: CASRSPNSRSYEQYF
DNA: TGTGCCAGCAGATCCCCCAACTCCCGCTCCTACGAGCAGTACTTC

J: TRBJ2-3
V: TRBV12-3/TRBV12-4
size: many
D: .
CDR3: CASSPRRDSPGDTQYF
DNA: TGTGCCAGCAGTCCCCGAAGGGACTCCCCGGGAGATACGCAGTATTTT

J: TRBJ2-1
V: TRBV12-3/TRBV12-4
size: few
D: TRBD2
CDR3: CASSFGGGNTEQFF
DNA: TGTGCCAGCAGTTTTGGCGGGGGGAACACTGAGCAGTTCTTC

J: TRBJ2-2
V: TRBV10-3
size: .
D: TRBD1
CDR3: CATDPGTGRTGELFF
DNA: TGTGCCACCGACCCGGGGACAGGGCGGACCGGGGAGCTGTTTTTT

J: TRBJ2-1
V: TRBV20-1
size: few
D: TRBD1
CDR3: CSARDRDRVYNEQFF
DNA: TGCAGTGCTAGAGACCGGGACAGGGTATACAATGAGCAGTTCTTC

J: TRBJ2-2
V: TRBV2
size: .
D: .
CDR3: CASRAESGELFF
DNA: TGTGCCAGCAGGGCAGAGTCCGGGGAGCTGTTTTTT

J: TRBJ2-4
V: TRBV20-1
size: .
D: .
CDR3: CSAPGMGGGNIQYF
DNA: TGCAGTGCTCCCGGAATGGGGGGCGGAAACATTCAGTACTTC

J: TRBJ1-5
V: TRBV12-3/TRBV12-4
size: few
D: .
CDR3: CASSHRVDNQPQHF
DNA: TGTGCCAGCAGTCACAGGGTGGACAATCAGCCCCAGCATTTT

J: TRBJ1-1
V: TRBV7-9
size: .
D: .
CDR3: CASSLRGWGRNTEAFF
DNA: TGTGCCAGCAGCTTACGAGGTTGGGGGAGGAACACTGAAGCTTTCTTT

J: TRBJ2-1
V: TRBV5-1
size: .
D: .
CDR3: CASSLGAQAFYNEQFF
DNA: TGCGCCAGCAGCTTGGGGGCACAGGCCTTCTACAATGAGCAGTTCTTC

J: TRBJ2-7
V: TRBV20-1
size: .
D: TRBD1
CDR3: CSARDLGTAYEQYF
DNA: TGCAGTGCTAGAGATTTGGGGACAGCCTACGAGCAGTACTTC

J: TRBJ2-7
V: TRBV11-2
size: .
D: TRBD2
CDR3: CASSLRGGSGYEQYF
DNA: TGTGCCAGCAGCTTAAGAGGCGGGAGTGGGTACGAGCAGTACTTC

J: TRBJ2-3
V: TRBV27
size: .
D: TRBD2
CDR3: CASSTTSGSGRTQYF
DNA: TGTGCCAGCAGTACGACTAGCGGGAGCGGGAGGACGCAGTATTTT

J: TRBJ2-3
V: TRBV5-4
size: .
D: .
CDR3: CASSRGGPSTDTQYF
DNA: TGTGCCAGCAGCCGCGGCGGTCCCAGCACAGATACGCAGTATTTT

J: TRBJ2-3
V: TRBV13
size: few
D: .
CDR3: CASTRSTDTQYF
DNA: TGTGCCAGCACTAGGTCCACAGATACGCAGTATTTT

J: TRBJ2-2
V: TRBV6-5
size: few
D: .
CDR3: CASRKQGVGELFF
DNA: TGTGCCAGCAGGAAACAGGGTGTCGGGGAGCTGTTTTTT

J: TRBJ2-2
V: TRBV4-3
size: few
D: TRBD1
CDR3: CASSQDRTGPTGELFF
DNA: TGCGCCAGCAGCCAAGATCGGACAGGGCCCACCGGGGAGCTGTTTTTT

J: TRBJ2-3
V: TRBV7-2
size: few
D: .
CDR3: CASSLRASSGSTDTQYF
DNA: TGTGCCAGCAGCTTAAGGGCGAGTAGCGGTAGCACAGATACGCAGTATTTT

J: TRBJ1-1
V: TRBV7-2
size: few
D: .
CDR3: CASSRAGVNTEAFF
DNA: TGTGCCAGCAGCCGCGCGGGGGTTAACACTGAAGCTTTCTTT

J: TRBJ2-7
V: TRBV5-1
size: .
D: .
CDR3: CASSLTENYEQYF
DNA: TGCGCCAGCAGCTTGACAGAGAATTACGAGCAGTACTTC

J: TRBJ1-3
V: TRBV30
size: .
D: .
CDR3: CAWSVMSKGNTIYF
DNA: TGTGCCTGGAGTGTGATGTCTAAGGGAAACACCATATATTTT

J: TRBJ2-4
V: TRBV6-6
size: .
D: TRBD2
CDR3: CASSYGLAGVENIQYF
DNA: TGTGCCAGCAGTTACGGGCTAGCGGGGGTGGAAAACATTCAGTACTTC

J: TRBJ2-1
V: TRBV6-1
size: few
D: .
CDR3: CAGRLGNEQFF
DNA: TGTGCCGGTCGGCTGGGAAATGAGCAGTTCTTC

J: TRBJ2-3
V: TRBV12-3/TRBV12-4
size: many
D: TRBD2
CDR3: CASSQTSGGADTQYF
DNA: TGTGCCAGCAGTCAGACTAGCGGGGGGGCAGATACGCAGTATTTT

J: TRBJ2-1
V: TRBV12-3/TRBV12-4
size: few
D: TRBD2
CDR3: CASSLRETDEQFF
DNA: TGTGCCAGCAGTTTGCGGGAGACGGATGAGCAGTTCTTC

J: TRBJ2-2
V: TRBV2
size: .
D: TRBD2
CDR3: CASVTSGGTGELFF
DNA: TGTGCCAGCGTAACTAGCGGGGGCACCGGGGAGCTGTTTTTT

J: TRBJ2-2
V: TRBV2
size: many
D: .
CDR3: CASSETRDGELFF
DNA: TGTGCCAGCAGTGAGACCCGCGACGGGGAGCTGTTTTTT

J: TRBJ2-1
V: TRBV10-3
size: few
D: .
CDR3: CAIGGGLAFVDEQFF
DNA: TGTGCCATCGGTGGAGGGCTAGCGTTTGTCGATGAGCAGTTCTTC

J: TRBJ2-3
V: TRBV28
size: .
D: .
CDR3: CASSFPTGDTQYF
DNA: TGTGCCAGCAGTTTCCCCACCGGGGATACGCAGTATTTT

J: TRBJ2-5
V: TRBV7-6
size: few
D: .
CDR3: CASSLGTGPQGTQYF
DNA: TGTGCCAGCAGCTTAGGAACCGGGCCCCAGGGGACCCAGTACTTC

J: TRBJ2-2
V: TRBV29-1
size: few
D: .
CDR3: CSWTVDTGELFF
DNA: TGCAGCTGGACAGTGGACACCGGGGAGCTGTTTTTT

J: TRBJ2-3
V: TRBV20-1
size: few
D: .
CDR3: CSAQRAGGTDTQYF
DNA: TGCAGTGCCCAGCGCGCGGGCGGCACAGATACGCAGTATTTT

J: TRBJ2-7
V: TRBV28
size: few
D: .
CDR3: CASSSSDSSYEQYF
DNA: TGTGCCAGCAGTTCATCGGACAGCTCCTACGAGCAGTACTTC

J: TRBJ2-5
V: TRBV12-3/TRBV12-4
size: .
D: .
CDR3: CASRSTVQETQYF
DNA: TGTGCCAGCAGATCGACTGTCCAAGAGACCCAGTACTTC

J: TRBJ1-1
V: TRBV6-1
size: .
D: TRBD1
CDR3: CASTSTRTGNTEAFF
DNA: TGTGCCAGCACCAGCACCCGGACAGGGAACACTGAAGCTTTCTTT

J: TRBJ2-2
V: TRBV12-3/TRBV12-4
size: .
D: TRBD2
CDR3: CASSPRGGANTGELFF
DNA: TGTGCCAGCAGCCCTCGGGGGGGTGCGAACACCGGGGAGCTGTTTTTT

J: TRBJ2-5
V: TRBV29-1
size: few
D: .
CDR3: CSAEEGAETQYF
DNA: TGCAGCGCCGAGGAAGGGGCAGAGACCCAGTACTTC

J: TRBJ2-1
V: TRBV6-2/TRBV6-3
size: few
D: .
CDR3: CASSHSYNEQFF
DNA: TGTGCCAGCAGCCACTCATACAATGAGCAGTTCTTC

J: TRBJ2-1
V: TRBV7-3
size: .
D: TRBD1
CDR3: CASSRGTGGYNEQFF
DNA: TGTGCCAGCAGCCGGGGGACAGGGGGCTACAATGAGCAGTTCTTC

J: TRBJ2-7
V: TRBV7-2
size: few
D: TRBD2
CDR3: CASSPTSGRSHEQYF
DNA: TGTGCCAGCAGCCCGACTAGCGGGAGGTCCCACGAGCAGTACTTC

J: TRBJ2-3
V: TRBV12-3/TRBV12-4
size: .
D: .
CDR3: CASSLFTDTQYF
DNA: TGTGCCAGCAGTTTGTTTACAGATACGCAGTATTTT

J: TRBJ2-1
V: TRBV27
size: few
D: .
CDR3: CASSFGMDNEQFF
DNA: TGTGCCAGCAGTTTCGGGATGGACAATGAGCAGTTCTTC

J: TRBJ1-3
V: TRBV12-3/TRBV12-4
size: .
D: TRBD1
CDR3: CASRGQGRNTIYF
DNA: TGTGCCAGCAGAGGACAGGGGCGAAACACCATATATTTT

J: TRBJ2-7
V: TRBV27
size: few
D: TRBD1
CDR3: CASSPRIGRGRDEQYF
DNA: TGTGCCAGCAGTCCCCGAATTGGTAGGGGGCGCGACGAGCAGTACTTC

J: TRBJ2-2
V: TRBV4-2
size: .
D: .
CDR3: CASSQERATGELFF
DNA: TGTGCCAGCAGCCAAGAAAGGGCCACCGGGGAGCTGTTTTTT

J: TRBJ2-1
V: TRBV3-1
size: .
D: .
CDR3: CASSQDSGTYNEQFF
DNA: TGTGCCAGCAGCCAAGATTCAGGGACCTACAATGAGCAGTTCTTC

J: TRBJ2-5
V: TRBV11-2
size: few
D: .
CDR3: CASCYVGGCETQYF
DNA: TGTGCCAGCTGCTATGTCGGGGGCTGTGAGACCCAGTACTTC

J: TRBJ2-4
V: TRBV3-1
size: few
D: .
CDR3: CASSQRLRQGNIQYF
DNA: TGTGCCAGCAGCCAGCGACTTCGGCAAGGAAACATTCAGTACTTC

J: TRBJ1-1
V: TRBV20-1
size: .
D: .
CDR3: CSARGASRFTEAFF
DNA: TGCAGTGCGAGAGGGGCATCGCGTTTCACTGAAGCTTTCTTT

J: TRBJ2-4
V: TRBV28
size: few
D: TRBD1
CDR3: CASSGTDLAKNIQYF
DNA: TGTGCCAGCAGCGGGACAGATCTAGCCAAAAACATTCAGTACTTC

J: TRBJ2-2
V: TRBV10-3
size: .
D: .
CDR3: CATCVGADGELFF
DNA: TGTGCCACCTGTGTGGGGGCCGACGGGGAGCTGTTTTTT

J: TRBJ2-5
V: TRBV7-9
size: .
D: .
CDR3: CASSLSGSPQETQYF
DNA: TGTGCCAGCAGCTTATCGGGCTCCCCACAAGAGACCCAGTACTTC